This T cell receptor (beta chain) was obtained from a study of T cell repertoires in cytomegalovirus infection. Study information: Public TCR beta signatures were indicative of both CMV infection and a matching HLA type. Findings and caveats of the study: The study found HLA-C-restricted CMV-specific TCR beta clonotypes dominating the ex vivo response.

Comments on this clonotype: What it recognizes is unknown.

The CDR3 length is 16 residues. The germline gives CDR1 SGHRS, CDR2 YFSETQ. The V end was cut by 0 bases, the J end by 0 bases, with 13 bases between. TCRdb reanalysed the reads using MiXCR and keeps one entry per CDR3 protein. This table holds hundreds of thousands of distinct CDR3 sequences, approximately 32% found once. The specimen sequenced was PBMCs. V and J are TRBV5-1 and TRBJ2-7; D remains unclear. This TCR came from a human donor in good health (CMV status not recorded). Some clones in this sample may be carry-over from other donors' samples. This CDR3 is CASSLGVGLSSYEQYF. CDR3 sequence (DNA): TGCGCCAGCAGCTTGGGGGTCGGTTTAAGCTCCTACGAGCAGTACTTC. The full variable domain, completed using reference TRBV5-1 and TRBJ2-7, is KAGVTQTPRYLIKTRGQQVTLSCSPISGHRSVSWYQQTPGQGLQFLFEYFSETQRNKGNFPGRFSGRQFSNSRSEMNVSTLELGDSALYLCASSLGVGLSSYEQYFGPGTRLTVT.